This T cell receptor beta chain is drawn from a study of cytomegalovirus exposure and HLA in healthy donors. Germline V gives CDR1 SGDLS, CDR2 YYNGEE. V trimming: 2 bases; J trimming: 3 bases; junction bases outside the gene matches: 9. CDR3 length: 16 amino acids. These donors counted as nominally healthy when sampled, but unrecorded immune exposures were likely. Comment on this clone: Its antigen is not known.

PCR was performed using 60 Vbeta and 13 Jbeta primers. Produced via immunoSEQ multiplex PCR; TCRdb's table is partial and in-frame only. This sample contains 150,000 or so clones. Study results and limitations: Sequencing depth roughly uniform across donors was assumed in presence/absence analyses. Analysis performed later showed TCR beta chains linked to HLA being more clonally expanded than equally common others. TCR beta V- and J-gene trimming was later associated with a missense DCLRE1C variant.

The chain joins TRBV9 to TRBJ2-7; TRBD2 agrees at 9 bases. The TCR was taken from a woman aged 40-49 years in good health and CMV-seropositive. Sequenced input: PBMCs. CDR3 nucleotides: TGTGCCAGCAGCGTCCCCTCACTAGCGGGCCGCTACGAGCAGTACTTC. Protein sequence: CASSVPSLAGRYEQYF.